Sequencing of this T cell receptor (beta chain) was carried out in a study of technical replicates of blood from a few donors. The repertoire was sequenced with immunoSEQ multiplex PCR; TCRdb's copy has only in-frame clones and lacks some. The profile shows tens of thousands of clones, about 95% of them singletons. V was pared by 3 bases and J by 1 base, with 9 bases of the junction left unmatched. Germline V CDR1 and CDR2: KGHSH, LQKENI. The CDR3 loop spans 16 amino acids. V and J are TRBV18 and TRBJ2-7; 7 bases are shared with TRBD2. The sequence came from a human donor in good health. Some clones in this sample may be carry-over from other donors' samples. The specimen sequenced was PBMCs. In DNA form, the CDR3 reads TGTGCCAGCTCACCTTCGTTTGGGGGGGGATCCTACGAGCAGTACTTC. Its protein product is CASSPSFGGGSYEQYF.